The subject of this entry is one T cell receptor (beta chain). Its matching antigen is unknown. The method was immunoSEQ multiplex PCR; TCRdb's version includes in-frame clones alone and lacks a portion of them. The repertoire holds roughly 170,000 clones, roughly 94% seen once, with roughly 1.7% in the top ten. CDR1 is SGHVS, CDR2 FQNEAQ, per germline. With 5 bases removed from V and 7 bases from J, the gap between germline ends came to 17 bases. The CDR3 loop spans 14 amino acids. Whether given at about 4 or about 12 weeks, second doses were pooled. These data are taken from a study of T cell responses to AZD1222 COVID-19 vaccine. Points from the study as a whole: The donors showed a predominance of white British ancestry and of females, with possible underestimation of clonal diversity.

The sample consisted of peripheral blood, taken 28 days after the second AZD1222 dose. This clonotype was obtained from an adult who received the AZD1222 COVID-19 vaccine. The rearrangement uses TRBV7-8 and TRBJ1-2; tentative D call: TRBD1 (5 bases). CDR3 sequence reads: CASSATGTLGGYTF. The CDR3 DNA reads TGTGCCAGCAGCGCTACCGGGACCTTGGGTGGCTACACCTTC.